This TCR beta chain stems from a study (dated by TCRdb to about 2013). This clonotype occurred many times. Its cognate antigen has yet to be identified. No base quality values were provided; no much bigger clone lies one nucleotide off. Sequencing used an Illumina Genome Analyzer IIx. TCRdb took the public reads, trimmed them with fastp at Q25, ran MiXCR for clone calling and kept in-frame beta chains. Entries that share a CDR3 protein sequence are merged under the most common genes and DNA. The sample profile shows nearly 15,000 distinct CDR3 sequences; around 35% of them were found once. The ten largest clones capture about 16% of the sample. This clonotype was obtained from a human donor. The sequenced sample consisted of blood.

The nucleotide sequence reads TGCGCCAGCAGCTTGGAACCGACTAGCACAGATACGCAGTATTTT. Its protein reads: CASSLEPTSTDTQYF. Here the chain combines TRBV5-1 and TRBJ2-3, with no confident D gene call. Trimming takes 0 bases from V and 0 bases from J, and the germline ends sit 8 bases apart. CDR1 and CDR2 (SGHRS, YFSETQ) derive from the germline V gene. The CDR3 spans 15 residues, from the cysteine through the phenylalanine. The read is trimmed to its CDR3 DNA, 45 bases read in frame from base 1.